A single TCR beta chain is shown here with its context. This clone was picked up a small number of times. Its antigen is still unknown. Per-base qualities were not stored, and no clone one base away is much larger. This sample was included in a study of OX40 agonist ivuxolimab in advanced cancers. The study in broad terms: Ivuxolimab was an agonistic, fully human IgG2 monoclonal antibody directed against OX40 (CD134), a costimulatory receptor. Intravenous ivuxolimab was administered to patients every 2 weeks at six dose levels: 0.01, 0.1, 0.3, 1.5, 3 and 10 mg/kg. Of the roughly 52 patients in dose escalation, about 20 had hepatocellular carcinoma, about 15 had melanoma, 9 had renal cell carcinoma and 9 had head and neck cancer. A male proportion of around 83% and a mean age of about 60 years, ranging from about 20 to 79, were recorded for the dose-escalation cohort. Patients were allowed to have had prior anti-PD-1, anti-PD-L1 or anti-CTLA-4 therapy, and roughly 40% of the dose-escalation patients had previously received checkpoint inhibitors. Three dose-escalation patients achieved partial responses, one with hepatocellular carcinoma and two with cutaneous melanoma. Peripheral TCRbeta sequencing aimed to test whether ivuxolimab altered TCR sequence diversity and caused clonal T-cell expansion. The paper covers the monotherapy dose-escalation part of the phase I ivuxolimab trial, which included N ≈ 57 patients.

To sequence the TCRbeta CDR3 region, genomic DNA was isolated from the sorted cells. TCRbeta CDR3 regions were sequenced using the immunoSEQ Assay. TCRdb's version of the immuneACCESS table is confined to in-frame rearrangements and falls short of the full clone set. An unresolved V gene accounts for under half of the shortfall where checked; the remainder is of unknown origin. This sample has tens of thousands of clones in its table, and more than 80% of those were observed once. The ten top clones hold around 6.5% of the sample. From its cysteine to its phenylalanine, the CDR3 spans 15 amino acids. The sequence is cut down to CDR3 DNA, 45 bases in frame from base 1. Germline trimming: 2 bases from V, 5 bases from J; junction bases outside gene matches: 5. CDR1 and CDR2 are read off the germline V gene as SGHVS and FNYEAQ. The trial excluded patients who had a history of autoimmune disease or who were on systemic immunosuppression. Peripheral blood for TCR sequencing was collected from all dose cohorts at baseline, on cycle 4 day 1, and on cycle 7 day 1. The samples were drawn from a first-in-human, open-label, multicenter phase I dose-escalation trial of ivuxolimab. The trial enrolled adults with locally advanced or metastatic head and neck squamous cell, hepatocellular, melanoma or renal cell carcinoma. Before TCR sequencing, CD4+ T cells and CD8+ T cells were sorted from peripheral blood as separate populations.

What the research found in general, with its limitations: Low levels of normalized T-cell clonal expansion were also seen in some nonresponding patients. At doses of 0.1 to 3.0 mg/kg, clonal expansion of both CD4+ and CD8+ blood T cells was observed from baseline to week 6. After ivuxolimab, more expanded clones were found on average in CD8+ T cells than in CD4+ T cells. Partial responders in the 0.1-3.0 mg/kg groups had among the lowest normalized peripheral clonal expansion, especially among CD8+ T cells. The antigen specificity of the clonally expanded peripheral T cells was not determined.

The starting material was CD4+ or CD8+ T cells sorted from blood, obtained in a trial of the OX40 agonist ivuxolimab. The source is an adult with an advanced solid tumor such as melanoma, head and neck, liver or kidney cancer. In this chain, TRBV7-6 is recombined with TRBJ2-3; TRBD2 agrees with 9 junctional bases. CDR3 protein: CASSLTSGLGDTQYF. The nucleotide sequence is TGTGCCAGCAGCTTAACTAGCGGGCTTGGAGATACGCAGTATTTT.